This TCR beta chain was documented in a study of spatial heterogeneity in lung cancer. Indicated time point: sample taken at primary tumor resection. In each case, whole RNA from tumor, nontumor lung or frozen PBMC was sequenced unsorted. TCRdb fed the 5' RACE reads into MiXCR, producing one record per CDR3 protein. The sample consists of 45,000 to 55,000 distinct CDR3 sequences, about 5.8% of them appearing once. In this sample, this clonotype turned up many times. This CDR3 comprises 15 residues. V lost 6 bases, J lost 2 bases, and 17 bases lay in between. Germline lookup yields CDR1 DFQATT and CDR2 SNEGSKA (reference sequence).

This receptor was taken from a male donor with early-stage non-small cell lung cancer. The sample consisted of PBMCs, taken at surgery. The V call is TRBV20-1, the J call TRBJ2-1; D not resolved. CDR3 nucleotides: TGCAGTGCGACGGCCCCAGAGTTTACCTACAATGAGCAGTTCTTC. Amino acid sequence: CSATAPEFTYNEQFF.